The T cell receptor (beta chain) described here comes from a study of blood T cell repertoires in COVID-19. The overall study: PBMCs, B-cell-depleted T cells, or T cells were the source of the cDNA or gDNA that made up the material.

The V gene end was trimmed by 4 bases and the J gene end by 3 bases; junction bases not matched to a gene: 8. Germline loops: CDR1 SGHRS, CDR2 YFSETQ. The CDR3 runs 16 residues. The protocol was immunoSEQ multiplex PCR, while the TCRdb copy is restricted to in-frame clones and leaves out a portion. The sample includes more than 95,000 clones, around 84% of them seen just once. This sequence was found in a man aged 60 to 75 with acute or convalescent COVID-19. J is TRBJ2-4 and V is TRBV5-1; 9 bases are shared with TRBD1. The sample consisted of peripheral blood. CDR3 in amino acids: CASSMGDRVLKNIQYF. The CDR3 DNA is TGCGCCAGCAGCATGGGGGACAGGGTCCTCAAAAACATTCAGTACTTC.